Listed below are T cell receptor beta chains from one sample, sequenced in a study of a mutant IDH1 vaccine in newly diagnosed glioma. Antigen specificity for these receptors is unknown. Generated by immunoSEQ multiplex PCR, the TCRdb table keeps only in-frame clones and is missing some. The table shows tens of thousands of clones, with roughly 90% occurring only once. Source: PBMCs, taken from a glioma patient whose treatment included an IDH1 peptide vaccine. These receptors were collected from a woman between 45 and 60 years old with glioma. The CDR3 runs from the conserved cysteine through the conserved F or W. Fields, in order: clone size, D gene, V gene, CDR3 length, J gene, CDR3 protein, CDR3 DNA. The D gene is left open where the match is weak. Clone size appears in some rows only: once, few, many, or a class for an expanded clone.

.	.	TRBV7-8	12	TRBJ2-7	CASSQSSYEQYF	TGTGCCAGCAGCCAGAGCTCCTACGAGCAGTACTTC
.	.	TRBV5-1	14	TRBJ2-5	CASSLTGFQETQYF	TGCGCCAGCAGCTTGACAGGGTTTCAAGAGACCCAGTACTTC
.	.	TRBV9	16	TRBJ2-2	CASSVGGRANTGELFF	TGTGCCAGCAGCGTAGGGGGACGGGCGAACACCGGGGAGCTGTTTTTT
few	.	TRBV7-9	12	TRBJ2-5	CASSLVGETQYF	TGTGCCAGCAGCTTAGTTGGAGAGACCCAGTACTTC
.	TRBD1	TRBV10-3	11	TRBJ1-2	CAIQGGGRYTF	TGTGCCATCCAGGGGGGTGGAAGGTACACCTTC
once	TRBD2	TRBV5-1	15	TRBJ2-7	CAGSPDGTRSYEQYF	TGCGCCGGCAGCCCTGACGGGACTAGGTCCTACGAGCAGTACTTC
.	TRBD1	TRBV28	17	TRBJ1-5	CASSYSPGTDSNQPQHF	TGTGCCAGCAGTTACTCCCCCGGGACAGATAGCAATCAGCCCCAGCATTTT
.	.	TRBV6-5	15	TRBJ1-5	CAIKATGDSNQPQHF	TGTGCCATCAAGGCGACAGGAGATAGCAATCAGCCCCAGCATTTT
once	.	TRBV5-5	15	TRBJ2-5	CASSLSGPPTETQYF	TGTGCCAGCAGCTTGTCAGGGCCCCCAACGGAGACCCAGTACTTC
.	.	TRBV10-2	12	TRBJ2-5	CASSAGAETQYF	TGCGCCAGCAGTGCGGGAGCTGAGACCCAGTACTTC
.	TRBD2	TRBV5-4	12	TRBJ2-5	CASSWGGETQYF	TGTGCCAGCAGCTGGGGGGGGGAGACCCAGTACTTC
.	.	TRBV19	13	TRBJ1-1	CASSIGGYTEAFF	TGTGCCAGTAGTATTGGAGGTTACACTGAAGCTTTCTTT
once	.	TRBV9	13	TRBJ2-4	CASSSGNEGIQYF	TGTGCCAGCAGCTCCGGGAATGAAGGCATTCAGTACTTC
.	.	TRBV21-1	11	TRBJ2-1	CATSQYNEQFF	TGTGCCACCTCACAGTACAATGAGCAGTTCTTC
.	TRBD2	TRBV7-3	16	TRBJ2-3	CASSPRIGTRADTQYF	TGTGCCAGCAGCCCTAGAATTGGGACTAGAGCAGATACGCAGTATTTT
.	TRBD1	TRBV5-1	15	TRBJ1-5	CASSFGQGVNQPQHF	TGCGCCAGCAGCTTTGGACAGGGCGTCAATCAGCCCCAGCATTTT
.	.	TRBV5-4	14	TRBJ2-7	CASSLVLDSYEQYF	TGTGCCAGCAGCTTGGTCCTGGATTCCTACGAGCAGTACTTC
.	.	TRBV7-8	13	TRBJ1-2	CASSPDSNYGYTF	TGTGCCAGCAGCCCGGACAGTAACTATGGTTACACCTTC
.	.	TRBV6-6	13	TRBJ2-1	CASSSQGMGEQFF	TGTGCCAGCAGTTCCCAGGGGATGGGTGAGCAGTTCTTC
.	TRBD1	TRBV5-1	15	TRBJ2-2	CASGPIDRVSGELFF	TGCGCCAGCGGCCCTATAGACAGGGTATCCGGGGAGCTGTTTTTT
.	TRBD1	TRBV7-8	16	TRBJ2-2	CASSLAQGAHTGELFF	TGTGCCAGCAGCTTAGCACAGGGGGCACACACCGGGGAGCTGTTTTTT
.	.	TRBV21-1	16	TRBJ1-4	CASSSPKQGGYEKLFF	TGTGCCAGCAGCTCACCCAAACAGGGGGGGTATGAAAAACTGTTTTTT
once	TRBD2	TRBV5-8	13	TRBJ2-7	CASSFGSGREQYF	TGTGCCAGCAGCTTCGGGTCCGGGAGGGAGCAGTACTTC
.	.	TRBV13	14	TRBJ2-7	CASSSDREFYEQYF	TGTGCCAGCAGCTCGGACAGAGAGTTCTACGAGCAGTACTTC
.	.	TRBV15	13	TRBJ2-5	CATSLEAGETQYF	TGTGCCACCAGCCTGGAGGCTGGCGAGACCCAGTACTTC
.	TRBD2	TRBV7-6	15	TRBJ2-7	CASSLAGRFDYEQYF	TGTGCCAGCAGCTTAGCCGGGAGGTTCGACTACGAGCAGTACTTC
.	TRBD2	TRBV7-2	17	TRBJ2-1	CASSLGVLAGASNEQFF	TGTGCCAGCAGCTTAGGCGTCCTAGCGGGAGCCTCCAATGAGCAGTTCTTC
.	.	TRBV7-9	12	TRBJ1-5	CASSPDNQPQHF	TGTGCCAGCAGCCCTGACAATCAGCCCCAGCATTTT
.	.	TRBV30	17	TRBJ1-2	CAWSPPGDPLISGGYTF	TGTGCCTGGAGTCCCCCAGGGGATCCCCTTATTAGTGGTGGCTACACCTTC
.	.	TRBV19	14	TRBJ1-5	CASSRQASNQPQHF	TGTGCCAGTAGTCGACAGGCTAGCAATCAGCCCCAGCATTTT
.	.	TRBV27	16	TRBJ2-1	CASSPVLAATYNEQFF	TGTGCCAGCAGTCCCGTTCTAGCAGCTACTTACAATGAGCAGTTCTTC
.	TRBD2	TRBV6-1	15	TRBJ2-1	CASSDTSGFNNEQFF	TGTGCCAGCAGTGACACTAGCGGGTTTAACAATGAGCAGTTCTTC
.	.	TRBV6-6	15	TRBJ1-6	CASGPGDTANSPLHF	TGTGCCAGCGGACCGGGGGACACCGCAAATTCACCCCTCCACTTT
.	TRBD2	TRBV5-5	18	TRBJ2-1	CASSLIPGLAGGPGEQFF	TGTGCCAGCAGCCTGATACCGGGACTAGCGGGAGGGCCGGGAGAGCAGTTCTTC
.	.	TRBV10-1	15	TRBJ2-5	CASSPHSSEQETQYF	TGCGCCAGCAGCCCTCACTCTAGCGAACAAGAGACCCAGTACTTC
.	.	TRBV2	16	TRBJ2-3	CASSDITTDSTDTQYF	TGTGCCAGCAGTGATATAACTACGGACAGCACAGATACGCAGTATTTT